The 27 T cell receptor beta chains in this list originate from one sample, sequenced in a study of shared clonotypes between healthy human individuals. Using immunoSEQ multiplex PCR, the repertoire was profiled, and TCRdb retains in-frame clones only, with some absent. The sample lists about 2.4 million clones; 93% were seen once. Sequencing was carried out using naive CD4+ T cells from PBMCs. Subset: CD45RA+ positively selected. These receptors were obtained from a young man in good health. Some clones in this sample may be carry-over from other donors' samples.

CDR3 sequence (DNA): TGTGCCAGCAGCCCAACTAGCCCCCGGGGCACAGATACGCAGTATTTT. Residues: CASSPTSPRGTDTQYF. The gene calls are TRBV16 and TRBJ2-3; D may be TRBD2 (6 bases). The CDR3 is 16 residues long. V shed 4 bases and J shed 1 base, with 15 bases lying between them. CDR1 and CDR2 from the germline V gene are KGHSY and FQNENV.

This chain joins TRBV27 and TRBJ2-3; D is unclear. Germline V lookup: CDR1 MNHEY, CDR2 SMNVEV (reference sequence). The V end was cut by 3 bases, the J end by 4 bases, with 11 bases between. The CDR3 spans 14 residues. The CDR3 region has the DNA TGTGCCAGCAGTTTGTCCAAGCGCGCAGATACGCAGTATTTT. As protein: CASSLSKRADTQYF.

CDR3 in DNA: TGTGCCACCAATCTCCCCCCCGGGGCGCCTAACTATGGCTACACCTTC. Amino acid sequence: CATNLPPGAPNYGYTF. The gene calls are TRBV5-8 and TRBJ1-2, with D possibly matching TRBD1 (5 bases). The ends were cut back, 9 bases at V and 0 bases at J, with 21 bases in the middle. Germline CDR1 reads SGHTS; CDR2 reads YDEGEE. The CDR3 runs 16 residues. Filled out from reference TRBV5-8 and TRBJ1-2, the complete variable domain reads EAGVTQSPTHLIKTRGQQATLRCSPISGHTSVYWYQQALGLGLQFLLWYDEGEERNRGNFPPRFSGRQFPNYSSELNVNALELEDSALYLCATNLPPGAPNYGYTFGSGTRLTVV.

For the CDR3, the DNA is TGTGCCAGCAGCGTACAGGGTGGGGCTGGCTACACCTTC. Translation gives CASSVQGGAGYTF. V and J are TRBV9 and TRBJ1-2; a weak D match, TRBD1 (5 bases). Trimming removed 1 base at V and 7 bases at J, with 11 bases between. The length of the CDR3 is 13 residues. Germline V gene data show CDR1 as SGDLS and CDR2 as YYNGEE.

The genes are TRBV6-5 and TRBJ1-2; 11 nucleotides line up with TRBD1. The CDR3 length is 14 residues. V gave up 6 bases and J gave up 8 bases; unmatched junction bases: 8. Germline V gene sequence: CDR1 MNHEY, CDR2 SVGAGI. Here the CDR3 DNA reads TGTGCCAGCAGGAGGACAGGGGGCCTCTGGGGCTACACCTTC. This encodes CASRRTGGLWGYTF.

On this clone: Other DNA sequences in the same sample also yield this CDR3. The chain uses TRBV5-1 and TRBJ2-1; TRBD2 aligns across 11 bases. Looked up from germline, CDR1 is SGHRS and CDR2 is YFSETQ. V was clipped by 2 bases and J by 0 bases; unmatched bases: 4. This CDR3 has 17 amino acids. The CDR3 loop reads CASSFGTSGSSYNEQFF. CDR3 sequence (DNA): TGCGCCAGCAGCTTCGGGACTAGCGGAAGCTCCTACAATGAGCAGTTCTTC.

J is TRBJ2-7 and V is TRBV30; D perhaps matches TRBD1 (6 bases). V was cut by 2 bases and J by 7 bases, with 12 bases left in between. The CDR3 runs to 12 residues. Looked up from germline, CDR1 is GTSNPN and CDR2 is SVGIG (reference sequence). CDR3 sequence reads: CAWSLRGREQYF. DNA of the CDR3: TGTGCCTGGAGTCTCAGGGGTCGGGAGCAGTACTTC. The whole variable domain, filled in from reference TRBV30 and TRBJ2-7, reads SQTIHQWPATLVQPVGSPLSLECTVEGTSNPNLYWYRQAAGRGLQLLFYSVGIGQISSEVPQNLSASRPQDRQFILSSKKLLLSDSGFYLCAWSLRGREQYFGPGTRLTVT.

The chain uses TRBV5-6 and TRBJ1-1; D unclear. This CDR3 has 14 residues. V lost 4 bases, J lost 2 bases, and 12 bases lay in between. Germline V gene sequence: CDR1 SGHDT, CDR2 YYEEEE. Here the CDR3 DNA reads TGTGCCAGCAGCCCAGATTCGAGCAACACTGAAGCTTTCTTT. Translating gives CASSPDSSNTEAFF.

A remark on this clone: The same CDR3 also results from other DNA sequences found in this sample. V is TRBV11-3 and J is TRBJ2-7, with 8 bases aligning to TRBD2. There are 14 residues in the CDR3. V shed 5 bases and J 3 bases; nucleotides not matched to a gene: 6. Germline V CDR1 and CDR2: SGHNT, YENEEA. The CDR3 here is CASSPTSGSYEQYF. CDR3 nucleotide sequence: TGTGCCAGCAGCCCGACCAGCGGGAGCTACGAGCAGTACTTC.

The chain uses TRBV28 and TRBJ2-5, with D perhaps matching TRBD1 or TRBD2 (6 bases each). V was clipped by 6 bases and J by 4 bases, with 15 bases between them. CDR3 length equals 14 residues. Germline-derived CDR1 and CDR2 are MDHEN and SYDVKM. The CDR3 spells CASSGNSGAETQYF. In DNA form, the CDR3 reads TGTGCCAGCAGCGGAAACTCGGGGGCAGAGACCCAGTACTTC.

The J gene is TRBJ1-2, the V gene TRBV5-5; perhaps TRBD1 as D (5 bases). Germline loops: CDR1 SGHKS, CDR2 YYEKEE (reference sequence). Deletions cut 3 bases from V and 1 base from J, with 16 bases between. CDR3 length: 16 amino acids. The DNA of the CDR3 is TGTGCCAGCAGCTACCTCACAGGCTCCTATAACTATGGCTACACCTTC. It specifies CASSYLTGSYNYGYTF.

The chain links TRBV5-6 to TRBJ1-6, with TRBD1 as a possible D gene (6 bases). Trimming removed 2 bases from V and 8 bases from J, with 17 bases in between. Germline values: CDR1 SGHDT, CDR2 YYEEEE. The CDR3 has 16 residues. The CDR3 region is CASSFGSGQTDSPLHF. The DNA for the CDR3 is TGTGCCAGCAGCTTTGGGTCGGGACAAACGGATTCACCCCTCCACTTT.

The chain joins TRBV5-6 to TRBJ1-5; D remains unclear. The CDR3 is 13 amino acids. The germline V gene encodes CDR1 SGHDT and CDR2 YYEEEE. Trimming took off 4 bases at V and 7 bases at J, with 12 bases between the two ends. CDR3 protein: CASSRVGGQPQHF. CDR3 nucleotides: TGTGCCAGCAGCCGAGTCGGAGGCCAGCCCCAGCATTTT.

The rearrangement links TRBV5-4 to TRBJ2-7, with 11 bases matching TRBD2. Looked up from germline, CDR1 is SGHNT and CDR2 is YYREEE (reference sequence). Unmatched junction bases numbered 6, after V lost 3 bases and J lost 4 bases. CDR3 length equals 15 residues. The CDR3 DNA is TGTGCCAGCAGCTGGGGACTAGCGGACGGTTACGAGCAGTACTTC. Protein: CASSWGLADGYEQYF.

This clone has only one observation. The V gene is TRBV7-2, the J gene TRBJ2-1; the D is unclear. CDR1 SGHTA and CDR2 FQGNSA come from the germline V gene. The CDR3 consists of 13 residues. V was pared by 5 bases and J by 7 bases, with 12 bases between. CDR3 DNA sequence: TGTGCCAGCAGCCCACAGCTCCTGAATGAGCAGTTCTTC. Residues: CASSPQLLNEQFF.

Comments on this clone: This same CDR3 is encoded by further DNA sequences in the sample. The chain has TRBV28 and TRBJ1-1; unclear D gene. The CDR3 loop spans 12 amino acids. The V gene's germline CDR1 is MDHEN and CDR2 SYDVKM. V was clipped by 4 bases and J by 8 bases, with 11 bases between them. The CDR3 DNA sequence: TGTGCCAGCAGTTCAACCGGACGGGAAGCTTTCTTT. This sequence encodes CASSSTGREAFF. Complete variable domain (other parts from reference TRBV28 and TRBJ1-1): DVKVTQSSRYLVKRTGEKVFLECVQDMDHENMFWYRQDPGLGLRLIYFSYDVKMKEKGDIPEGYSVSREKKERFSLILESASTNQTSMYLCASSSTGREAFFGQGTRLTVV.

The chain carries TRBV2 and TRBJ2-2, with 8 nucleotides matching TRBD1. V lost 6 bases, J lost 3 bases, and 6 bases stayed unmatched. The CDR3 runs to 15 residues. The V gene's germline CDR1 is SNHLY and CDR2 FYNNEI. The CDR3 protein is CASRHGQGYTGELFF. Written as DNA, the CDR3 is TGTGCCAGCAGGCACGGACAGGGTTACACCGGGGAGCTGTTTTTT.

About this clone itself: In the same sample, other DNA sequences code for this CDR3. The CDR3 coding sequence is TGTGCCAGCAGTTTATCTCAGGGGGGGTATGGCTACACCTTC. This sequence encodes CASSLSQGGYGYTF. V usage is TRBV28 and J usage is TRBJ1-2; TRBD1 agrees at 7 bases. The CDR3 totals 14 residues. Germline V gives CDR1 MDHEN, CDR2 SYDVKM. The V and J ends lost 1 base and 5 bases, in that order; junction bases with no gene match: 4.

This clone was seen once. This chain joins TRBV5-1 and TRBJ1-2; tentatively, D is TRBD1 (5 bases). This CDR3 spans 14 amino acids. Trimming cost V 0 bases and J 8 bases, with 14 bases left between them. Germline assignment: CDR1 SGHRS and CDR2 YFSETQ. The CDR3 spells CASSLEAGTGGYTF. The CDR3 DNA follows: TGCGCCAGCAGCTTGGAGGCAGGGACGGGGGGCTACACCTTC.

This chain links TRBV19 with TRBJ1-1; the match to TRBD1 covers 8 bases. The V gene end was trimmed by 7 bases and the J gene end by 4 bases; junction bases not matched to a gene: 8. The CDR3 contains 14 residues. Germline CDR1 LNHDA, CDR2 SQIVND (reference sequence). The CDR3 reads CASTAGQAGTEAFF. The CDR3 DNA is TGTGCCAGTACGGCGGGACAGGCGGGCACTGAAGCTTTCTTT.

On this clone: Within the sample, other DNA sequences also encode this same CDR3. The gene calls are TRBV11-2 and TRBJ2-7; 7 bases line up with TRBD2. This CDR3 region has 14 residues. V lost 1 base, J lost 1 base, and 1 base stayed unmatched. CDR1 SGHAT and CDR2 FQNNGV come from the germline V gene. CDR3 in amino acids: CASSLGGGSYEQYF. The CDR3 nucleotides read TGTGCCAGCAGCTTAGGCGGGGGTTCCTACGAGCAGTACTTC. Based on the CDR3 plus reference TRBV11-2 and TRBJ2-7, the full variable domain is EAGVAQSPRYKIIEKRQSVAFWCNPISGHATLYWYQQILGQGPKLLIQFQNNGVVDDSQLPKDRFSAERLKGVDSTLKIQPAKLEDSAVYLCASSLGGGSYEQYFGPGTRLTVT.

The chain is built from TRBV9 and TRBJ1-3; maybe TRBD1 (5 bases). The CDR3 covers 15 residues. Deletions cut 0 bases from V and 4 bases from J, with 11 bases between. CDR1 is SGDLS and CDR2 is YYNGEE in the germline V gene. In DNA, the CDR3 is TGTGCCAGCAGCGTAGAGGGGAGTGCCGGAAACACCATATATTTT. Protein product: CASSVEGSAGNTIYF. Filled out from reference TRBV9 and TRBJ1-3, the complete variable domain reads DSGVTQTPKHLITATGQRVTLRCSPRSGDLSVYWYQQSLDQGLQFLIQYYNGEERAKGNILERFSAQQFPDLHSELNLSSLELGDSALYFCASSVEGSAGNTIYFGEGSWLTVV.

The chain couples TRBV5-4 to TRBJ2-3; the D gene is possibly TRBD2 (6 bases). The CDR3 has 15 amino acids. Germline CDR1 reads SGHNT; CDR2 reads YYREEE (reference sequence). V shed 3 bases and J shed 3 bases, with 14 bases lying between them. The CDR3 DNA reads TGTGCCAGCAGCTCGGGAGTAGGCCGAACAGATACGCAGTATTTT. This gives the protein CASSSGVGRTDTQYF.

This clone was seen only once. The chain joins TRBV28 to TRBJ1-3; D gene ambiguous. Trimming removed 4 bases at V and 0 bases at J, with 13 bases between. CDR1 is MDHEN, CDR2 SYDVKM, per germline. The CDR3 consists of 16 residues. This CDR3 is CASSSPGPNSGNTIYF. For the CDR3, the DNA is TGTGCCAGCAGTTCCCCAGGACCGAACTCTGGAAACACCATATATTTT.

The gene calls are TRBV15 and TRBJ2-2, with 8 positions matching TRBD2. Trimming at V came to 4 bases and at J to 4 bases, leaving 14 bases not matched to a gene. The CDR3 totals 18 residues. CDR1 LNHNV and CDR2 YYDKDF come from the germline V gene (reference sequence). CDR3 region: CATSKTSARPRGTGELFF. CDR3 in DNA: TGTGCCACCAGCAAGACTAGCGCCCGACCCCGAGGCACCGGGGAGCTGTTTTTT. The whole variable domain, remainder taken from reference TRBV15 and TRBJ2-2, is DAMVIQNPRYQVTQFGKPVTLSCSQTLNHNVMYWYQQKSSQAPKLLFHYYDKDFNNEADTPDNFQSRRPNTSFCFLDIRSPGLGDTAMYLCATSKTSARPRGTGELFFGEGSRLTVL.

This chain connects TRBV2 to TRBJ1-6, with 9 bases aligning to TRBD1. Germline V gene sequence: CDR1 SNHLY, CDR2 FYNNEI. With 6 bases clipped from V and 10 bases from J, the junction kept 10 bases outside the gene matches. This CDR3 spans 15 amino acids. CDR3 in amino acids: CASRPDRGGRSPLHF. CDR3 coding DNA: TGTGCCAGCAGACCGGACAGGGGAGGACGATCACCCCTCCACTTT.

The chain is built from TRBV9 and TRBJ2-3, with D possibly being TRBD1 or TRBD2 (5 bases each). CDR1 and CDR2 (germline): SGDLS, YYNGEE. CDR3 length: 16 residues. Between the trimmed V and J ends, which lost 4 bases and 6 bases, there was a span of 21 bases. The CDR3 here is CASSSLDTAGMDTQYF. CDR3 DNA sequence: TGTGCCAGCAGCTCCTTGGACACTGCCGGGATGGATACGCAGTATTTT.